Following are 20 T cell receptor beta chains from one sample sequenced in a study of T cells in Graves' hyperthyroidism and ophthalmopathy. Amplification of TCR beta CDR3 regions was performed using RNA transcripts as template. A first-round RT-PCR of the TCR CDR3 used the HTBI primer set. A single record per CDR3 protein comes from TCRdb applying MiXCR to the multiplex PCR reads. The data contain hundreds of thousands of distinct CDR3 sequences, roughly 40% of them seen just once; the ten biggest clones take up more than 7%. Specimen: blood. These TCRs come from a man in his late teens or twenties with Graves' hyperthyroidism.

This clonotype was detected a few times. The chain joins TRBV20-1 to TRBJ2-7; D call uncertain. Trimming took off 4 bases at V and 0 bases at J, with 10 bases between the two ends. The CDR3 sequence is 13 residues long. Germline loops: CDR1 DFQATT, CDR2 SNEGSKA (reference sequence). The chain's CDR3 is CSATGPTSYEQYF. DNA of the CDR3: TGCAGTGCTACGGGCCCTACCTCCTACGAGCAGTACTTC.

The chain uses TRBV29-1 and TRBJ1-1; D remains ambiguous. Germline CDR1 SQVTM, CDR2 ANQGSEA. V lost 6 bases to trimming and J lost 1 base, with 0 bases between them. The CDR3 is 9 amino acids. CDR3: CSVNTEAFF. In DNA form, the CDR3 reads TGCAGCGTGAACACTGAAGCTTTCTTT.

This clonotype was observed a few times. The chain couples TRBV5-5 to TRBJ1-6; D not resolved. The CDR3 is 15 residues long. Germline V gives CDR1 SGHKS, CDR2 YYEKEE (reference sequence). The V end was cut by 4 bases, the J end by 7 bases, with 15 bases between. In DNA, the CDR3 is TGTGCCAGCAGCCCCGGAGCAGACCTAAATTCACCCCTCCACTTT. This translates into CASSPGADLNSPLHF.

V usage is TRBV12-3 or TRBV12-4 and J usage is TRBJ1-2; D remains unclear. CDR3 size: 15 residues. The V end lost 3 bases, the J end lost 1 base, and 12 bases lay between the germline ends. Written as DNA, the CDR3 is TGTGCCAGCAGTTTTGGAAGGAGGATTAACTATGGCTACACCTTC. Amino acids: CASSFGRRINYGYTF.

The V call is TRBV20-1, the J call TRBJ2-7; TRBD2 matches at 10 bases. J gave up 6 bases and V 2 bases, and 13 bases lay outside the gene matches. There are 16 residues in the CDR3. Per germline, CDR1 DFQATT and CDR2 SNEGSKA (reference sequence). As DNA, the CDR3 is TGCAGTGCTAGATCTAGTAGCGGGAGGTATTTGTCCGAGCAGTACTTC. Its translation: CSARSSSGRYLSEQYF.

In its sample, this clonotype was seen many times. The V gene is TRBV29-1, the J gene TRBJ2-7; weak D call: TRBD1 (6 bases). This CDR3 contains 13 residues. With 7 bases removed from V and 1 base from J, the gap between germline ends came to 14 bases. Germline CDR1 and CDR2: SQVTM and ANQGSEA. CDR3 sequence reads: CSAASGTSYEQYF. The DNA for the CDR3 is TGCAGCGCCGCGTCCGGGACATCCTACGAGCAGTACTTC.

The V and J genes are TRBV20-1 and TRBJ2-2; 10 nucleotides line up with TRBD2. The CDR3 length is 15 residues. J lost 5 bases, V lost 0 bases, and 3 bases had no gene match. CDR1 and CDR2 (germline): DFQATT, SNEGSKA (reference sequence). This CDR3 reads CSARDLAGATGELFF. The DNA of the CDR3 is TGCAGTGCTAGAGATCTAGCGGGGGCAACCGGGGAGCTGTTTTTT.

The chain employs TRBV7-9 and TRBJ2-7; 9 bases line up with TRBD1. The CDR3 sequence is 16 residues long. V gave up 1 base and J gave up 5 bases; unmatched junction bases: 9. Germline loops: CDR1 SEHNR, CDR2 FQNEAQ (reference sequence). DNA for the CDR3: TGTGCCAGCAGCTTAGTTACAGGGGGCTTTCACCACGAGCAGTACTTC. Protein: CASSLVTGGFHHEQYF.

The chain recombines TRBV11-2 with TRBJ2-5, with D unresolved. Trimming took 7 bases from V and 1 from J, leaving 13 bases between them. The CDR3 runs 14 residues. Germline CDR1 SGHAT, CDR2 FQNNGV. The CDR3 nucleotides read TGTGCCAGCATGCCTCGGCGGACCCAAGAGACCCAGTACTTC. Protein product: CASMPRRTQETQYF.

The sample holds many counts of this clonotype. The V and J genes are TRBV20-1 and TRBJ1-5, with D perhaps TRBD1 (5 bases). The germline gives CDR1 DFQATT, CDR2 SNEGSKA (reference sequence). V was cut by 7 bases and J by 1 base, with 11 bases left in between. CDR3 length: 13 amino acids. In DNA, the CDR3 is TGCAGTGGGGTCGACAGCAGCAATCAGCCCCAGCATTTT. Translating gives CSGVDSSNQPQHF.

As regards this clonotype: A read error may explain this, as a much larger clone is one base away. This rearrangement joins TRBV5-1 to TRBJ1-2, with 8 bases matching TRBD1. Per germline, CDR1 SGHRS and CDR2 YFSETQ. This CDR3 comprises 14 residues. CDR3 DNA: TGCGCCAGCGGCTTGGAGGACAGGGTTCATGGCTACACCTTC. Amino acid sequence: CASGLEDRVHGYTF.

This clonotype was recorded at least ten times. The J gene is TRBJ2-7, the V gene TRBV14, with unresolved D. V gave up 0 bases and J gave up 3 bases, with 9 bases separating them. CDR1 is SGHDN, CDR2 FVKESK, per germline. The CDR3 runs to 14 residues. CDR3 in amino acids: CASSQDARIYEQYF. Written as DNA, the CDR3 is TGTGCCAGCAGCCAAGATGCCCGGATCTACGAGCAGTACTTC. The complete variable domain, with remaining parts taken from reference TRBV14 and TRBJ2-7, reads EAGVTQFPSHSVIEKGQTVTLRCDPISGHDNLYWYRRVMGKEIKFLLHFVKESKQDESGMPNNRFLAERTGGTYSTLKVQPAELEDSGVYFCASSQDARIYEQYFGPGTRLTVT.

The table lists this clonotype with a count of one. The DNA of the CDR3 is TGCAGCGTGACTAGCGGGAGCTACGACGAGCAGTACTTC. Encoded protein: CSVTSGSYDEQYF. The chain recombines TRBV29-1 with TRBJ2-7; 12 bases agree with TRBD2. The CDR3 has 13 residues. Germline lookup yields CDR1 SQVTM and CDR2 ANQGSEA. The trim removed 6 bases at V and 5 bases at J, leaving 5 bases unmatched.

The table lists this clonotype with many counts. J is TRBJ1-5 and V is TRBV7-2; the match to TRBD1 covers 7 bases. Germline assignment: CDR1 SGHTA and CDR2 FQGNSA. This CDR3 region has 13 residues. The V segment lost 6 bases and the J segment 5 bases; nucleotides outside the gene matches: 4. The CDR3 DNA is TGTGCCAGCAGTCACAGGGGTTATCAGCCCCAGCATTTT. Encoded protein: CASSHRGYQPQHF. Complete variable domain (other parts from reference TRBV7-2 and TRBJ1-5): GAGVSQSPSNKVTEKGKDVELRCDPISGHTALYWYRQSLGQGLEFLIYFQGNSAPDKSGLPSDRFSAERTGGSVSTLTIQRTQQEDSAVYLCASSHRGYQPQHFGDGTRLSIL.

This clonotype occurred many times. The chain is built from TRBV15 and TRBJ1-5; a weak D match, TRBD1 (6 bases). From germline, CDR1 is LNHNV and CDR2 YYDKDF (reference sequence). V lost 5 bases and J lost 5, with 13 bases in between. The CDR3 consists of 14 residues. The CDR3: CATSSGDDHQPQHF. The CDR3 bases are TGTGCCACCAGCTCAGGGGATGATCATCAGCCCCAGCATTTT.

This clonotype was seen only a few times. CDR3 nucleotides: TGCAGCGTTGCAGGTCGGCAGGGGGACACTGAAGCTTTCTTT. As protein: CSVAGRQGDTEAFF. The V call is TRBV29-1, the J call TRBJ1-1; 7 nucleotides align to TRBD1. Germline CDR1 reads SQVTM; CDR2 reads ANQGSEA. Germline trimming cut 4 bases from V and 3 bases from J; bases unmatched to any gene: 8. The CDR3 contains 14 residues.

To note about this clonotype: Being one base from a much bigger clone, this may be a read error. The gene calls are TRBV19 and TRBJ1-1, with 7 positions matching TRBD1. The CDR3 contains 14 residues. The germline V gene has CDR1 LNHDA and CDR2 SQIVND (reference sequence). J gave up 4 bases and V 5 bases, and 7 bases lay outside the gene matches. The CDR3 spells CASSQGVPSTEAFF. The CDR3 DNA is TGTGCCAGTAGTCAGGGGGTACCGAGCACTGAAGCTTTCTTT.

This clonotype was seen a few times. This chain connects TRBV6-6 to TRBJ1-4; 9 positions match TRBD1. V gave up 5 bases and J gave up 7 bases; unmatched junction bases: 11. The CDR3 is 16 residues long. The germline V gene encodes CDR1 MNHNY and CDR2 SVGAGI (reference sequence). Written as DNA, the CDR3 is TGTGCCAGCAGTGAAGCGGAGGGACAGGGTGGTGAAAAACTGTTTTTT. This gives the protein CASSEAEGQGGEKLFF.

This clonotype was counted between two and nine times. The rearrangement links TRBV7-9 to TRBJ2-7, with 9 nucleotides matching TRBD2. Germline lookup yields CDR1 SEHNR and CDR2 FQNEAQ (reference sequence). The V segment lost 4 bases and the J segment 6 bases; nucleotides outside the gene matches: 13. This CDR3 has 16 amino acids. CDR3 coding DNA: TGTGCCAGCAGCTCCAGCCCCATAGCGGGAGCCAGCGAGCAGTACTTC. It is translated as CASSSSPIAGASEQYF.

This clonotype has a handful of counts. The rearrangement joins TRBV20-1 to TRBJ2-7, with 7 bases fitting TRBD2. The germline CDR1 and CDR2 sequences are DFQATT and SNEGSKA (reference sequence). Losses at the gene ends were 5 bases for V and 2 bases for J; bases not matched to a gene: 9. The CDR3 covers 14 residues. The CDR3 loop is CSAEDWRGTYEQYF. The CDR3 DNA follows: TGCAGTGCTGAGGACTGGCGGGGGACCTACGAGCAGTACTTC.